These 9 T cell receptor beta chains came from one sample sequenced in a study of Ad26.COV2.S vaccination and SARS-CoV-2 variants. Profiled with immunoSEQ multiplex PCR; TCRdb holds only in-frame clones, not every one. Among about 400,000 clones, around 92% were seen once, and the ten largest hold less than 2%. Treatment defined: some 19 received Ad26.COV2.S at low or high dose, single or two shots; 5 received placebo; per-sample allocation not given. Samples analyzed were those drawn on day 63 after the first vaccine or placebo injection. Sequenced material: peripheral blood, taken in a trial of Ad26.COV2.S vaccine versus placebo. Receptor source: a person aged 18 to 65 who received the Ad26.COV2.S COVID-19 vaccine or a placebo.

The chain joins TRBV19 to TRBJ1-5; D gene unclear. The CDR3 spans 13 residues. Germline CDR1 is LNHDA and CDR2 is SQIVND (reference sequence). The V and J ends lost 4 bases and 3 bases respectively, with 7 bases between them. The CDR3 reads CASSRNYNQPQHF. The DNA of the CDR3 is TGTGCCAGTAGTAGAAACTACAATCAGCCCCAGCATTTT.

This chain joins TRBV6-2 or TRBV6-3 and TRBJ2-3, with a weak D call TRBD2 (6 bases). The CDR3 is 15 residues long. V was clipped by 2 bases and J by 2 bases, with 11 bases between them. Germline V CDR1 and CDR2: MNHEY, SVGEGT. This chain's CDR3 is CASSYLTSITDTQYF. The CDR3 DNA sequence: TGTGCCAGCAGTTACCTAACTAGCATCACAGATACGCAGTATTTT.

The chain joins TRBV5-6 to TRBJ2-7; D assignment may be TRBD1 or TRBD2 (6 bases each). Trimming pared 4 bases from V and 3 bases from J, leaving 17 bases between. The CDR3 length is 15 residues. CDR1 SGHDT and CDR2 YYEEEE come from the germline V gene. The CDR3 reads CASSLGGFGDYEQYF. CDR3 nucleotide sequence: TGTGCCAGCAGCCTCGGGGGCTTTGGTGACTACGAGCAGTACTTC.

The chain joins TRBV2 to TRBJ2-5; 8 bases align to TRBD2. The CDR3 runs 14 residues. Germline V CDR1 and CDR2: SNHLY, FYNNEI. Unmatched junction bases numbered 5, after V lost 3 bases and J lost 5 bases. The CDR3 DNA reads TGTGCCAGCAGTGATACGGGGGGGCAGGAGACCCAGTACTTC. It yields the protein CASSDTGGQETQYF.

The J gene is TRBJ1-5, the V gene TRBV11-2; maybe TRBD1 (6 bases). CDR3 length equals 18 residues. The V gene's germline CDR1 is SGHAT and CDR2 FQNNGV. V shed 3 bases and J shed 2 bases, with 20 bases lying between them. The CDR3 spells CASSLGAAGVGGNQPQHF. As DNA, the CDR3 is TGTGCCAGCAGCTTGGGGGCAGCCGGAGTCGGGGGCAATCAGCCCCAGCATTTT.

The chain employs TRBV19 and TRBJ2-1, with TRBD1 identical over 10 bases. V gave up 3 bases and J gave up 5 bases; unmatched junction bases: 4. The CDR3 consists of 15 residues. CDR1 and CDR2 from the germline V gene are LNHDA and SQIVND (reference sequence). In nucleotides, the CDR3 is TGTGCCAGTAGTATCGACAGGGGGCTTGACAATGAGCAGTTCTTC. Translating it yields CASSIDRGLDNEQFF.

V gene TRBV6-5 combines with J gene TRBJ1-1; 8 positions agree with TRBD1. Germline assignment: CDR1 MNHEY and CDR2 SVGAGI. V trimming: 6 bases; J trimming: 1 base; junction bases outside the gene matches: 1. The CDR3 spans 13 residues. The CDR3 loop reads CASRDRANTEAFF. CDR3 in DNA: TGTGCCAGCAGGGACAGGGCGAACACTGAAGCTTTCTTT.

V is TRBV30 and J is TRBJ2-3; 7 nucleotides agree with TRBD1. CDR1 and CDR2 (germline): GTSNPN, SVGIG (reference sequence). The CDR3 contains 16 residues. With V trimmed by 2 bases and J by 2 bases, 10 bases remained unmatched. CDR3: CAWSIRGRAYTDTQYF. In nucleotides, the CDR3 is TGTGCCTGGAGTATTAGGGGGCGGGCATACACAGATACGCAGTATTTT.

CDR3 region: CASSPLTGLSTEAFF. CDR3 nucleotide sequence: TGTGCCAGCAGCCCCCTGACAGGGTTGAGTACTGAAGCTTTCTTT. The chain couples TRBV7-9 to TRBJ1-1; 7 nucleotides agree with TRBD1. The V and J ends lost 5 bases and 5 bases, in that order; junction bases with no gene match: 11. This CDR3 has 15 residues. Germline-derived CDR1 and CDR2 are SEHNR and FQNEAQ (reference sequence).